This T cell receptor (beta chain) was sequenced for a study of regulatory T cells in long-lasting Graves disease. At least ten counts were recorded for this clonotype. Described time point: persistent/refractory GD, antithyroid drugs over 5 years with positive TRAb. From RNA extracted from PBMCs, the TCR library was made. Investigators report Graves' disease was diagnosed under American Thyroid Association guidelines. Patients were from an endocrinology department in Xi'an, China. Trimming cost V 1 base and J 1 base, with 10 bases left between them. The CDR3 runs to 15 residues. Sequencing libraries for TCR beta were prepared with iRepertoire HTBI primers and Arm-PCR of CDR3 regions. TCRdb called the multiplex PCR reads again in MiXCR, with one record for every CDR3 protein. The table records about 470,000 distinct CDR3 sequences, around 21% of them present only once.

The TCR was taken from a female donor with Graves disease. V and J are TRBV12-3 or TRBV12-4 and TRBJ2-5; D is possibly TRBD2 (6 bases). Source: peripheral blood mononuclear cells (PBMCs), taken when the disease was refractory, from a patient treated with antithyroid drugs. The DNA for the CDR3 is TGTGCCAGCAGTTTAGTCGGGAGTCCCCAAGAGACCCAGTACTTC. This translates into CASSLVGSPQETQYF.